This T cell receptor (beta chain) appears in the sequencing data of a study of beta chain features in type 1 diabetes. As every portion of the isolated RNA was reverse transcribed, the sequencing read expressed TCRB transcripts. TCRdb's copy holds only in-frame clones and misses some; the assay was immunoSEQ multiplex PCR. The table lists 130,000 to 150,000 clones, about 50% of them singletons. Regarding this clone: Its specificity is unknown.

Study-level findings and limits: In type 1 diabetes patients, VDJ junctions had fewer insertions; deletions at these junctions were more frequent. For TCRB rearrangement, an influence of HLA type remained unresolved here.

Isolation of CD4+ naive, central memory, regulatory and stem cell-like memory cells was achieved by sorting via CD45RO/CCR7/CD25/CD127/CD95/CD27. The TCR was taken from a man younger than 35 in good health. Sequences were obtained from Tregs from blood.

DNA for the CDR3: TGCGCCAGCAGCTTAACAGGGGCTTTAGAGACCCAGTACTTC. Its translation is CASSLTGALETQYF. The chain carries TRBV5-1 and TRBJ2-5; TRBD1 aligns across 7 bases. J lost 4 bases, V lost 2 bases, and 5 bases had no gene match. The CDR3 is 14 amino acids. From germline, CDR1 is SGHRS and CDR2 YFSETQ.